This T cell receptor beta chain was recovered during a study of cytomegalovirus exposure and HLA in healthy donors. Overall study findings and caveats: In vitro confirmation showed three CMV-associated chains to be CMV antigen specific. Later examination showed HLA-associated TCR beta chains had greater clonal expansion than equally common others.

This clone occurred a few times. Its antigen is not identified. PCR used 60 Vbeta primers and 13 Jbeta primers. Repertoires were generated with immunoSEQ multiplex PCR, while TCRdb's copy carries only in-frame clones and drops some. The data hold 180,000 or so clones, with under 80% observed a single time. Per germline, CDR1 MDHEN and CDR2 SYDVKM. The CDR3 runs 17 residues. Trimming left V 3 bases short and J 0 bases short, with 17 bases between. V gene TRBV28 combines with J gene TRBJ1-2, with D possibly matching TRBD1 (6 bases). This clonotype was obtained from a female donor in good health and CMV-seronegative. The sequencing input was PBMCs. CDR3 in amino acids: CASSFPGQKGTNYGYTF. The DNA of the CDR3 is TGTGCCAGCAGTTTTCCTGGACAGAAGGGAACTAACTATGGCTACACCTTC.